Listed below are T cell receptor beta chains from one sample, sequenced in a study of shared clonotypes between healthy human individuals. Libraries were prepared by immunoSEQ multiplex PCR; TCRdb keeps only in-frame clonotypes and omits some of them. The table has roughly 810,000 clones, just over 95% seen once; the top ten hold under 0.25%. The sequenced sample consisted of naive CD8+ T cells sorted from blood. The origin of the receptors is a man aged 25 to 40 in good health. Both conserved end residues are part of each CDR3. D genes are given only for firm matches. Part of the rows lack a size; the others show once, few, many or a class for expanded clones.

j_gene,d_gene,abundance,v_gene,CDR3nt,CDR3aa
TRBJ1-3,-,-,TRBV10-1,TGCGCCAGCAGTGATGATTTCTCGGAATCTGGAAACACCATATATTTT,CASSDDFSESGNTIYF
TRBJ2-1,-,-,TRBV25-1,TGTGCCAGCAGTGATCCGGCGGGTCTTCGGGTGGAGCAGTTCTTC,CASSDPAGLRVEQFF
TRBJ2-1,TRBD2,-,TRBV4-3,TGCGCCAGCAGCCAATCTCGGGGGGGCGATGAGCAGTTCTTC,CASSQSRGGDEQFF
TRBJ2-3,-,-,TRBV11-2,TGTGCCAGCAGCTTAGCTATACGGGAGAGGGGAGATACGCAGTATTTT,CASSLAIRERGDTQYF
TRBJ1-1,TRBD1,-,TRBV15,TGTGCCACCAGCATTATACCGGGACAGCTGACTGAAGCTTTCTTT,CATSIIPGQLTEAFF
TRBJ2-3,-,-,TRBV27,TGTGCCAGCAGTTTTTCTGGCTTATGGGAAGATACGCAGTATTTT,CASSFSGLWEDTQYF
TRBJ2-1,TRBD2,-,TRBV19,TGTGCCAGTAGTATACCGGGAGGGCGTGAGCAGTTCTTC,CASSIPGGREQFF
TRBJ2-7,-,-,TRBV27,TGTGCCAGCAGTTTATGGGGATACGAGCAGTACTTC,CASSLWGYEQYF
TRBJ2-1,-,-,TRBV7-2,TGTGCCAGCAGCTTGTTCCGGGAGCCTAACAATGAGCAGTTCTTC,CASSLFREPNNEQFF
TRBJ2-7,TRBD2,-,TRBV9,TGTGCCAGCAGCCCTCGACTAGCGGGCATATACGAGCAGTACTTC,CASSPRLAGIYEQYF
TRBJ2-1,TRBD2,-,TRBV7-9,TGTGCCAGCAGCTGGGCGGGGGGGATCGATGAGCAGTTCTTC,CASSWAGGIDEQFF
TRBJ2-1,TRBD2,-,TRBV9,TGTGCCAGCAGCGTAGCGACTAGCGGGAGATACAATGAGCAGTTCTTC,CASSVATSGRYNEQFF
TRBJ2-5,-,once,TRBV6-1,TGTGCCAGCACTGACGCCGGGGGGCTTTTAATTGAGACCCAGTACTTC,CASTDAGGLLIETQYF
TRBJ1-2,TRBD1,-,TRBV19,TGTGCCAGTAGTGATGCTGGACAGGGAGTGTCCCCCTACTATGGCTACACCTTC,CASSDAGQGVSPYYGYTF
TRBJ2-7,-,-,TRBV30,TGTGCCTGGAGTGGGTCGGGTAGCGGAGGCTACGAGCAGTACTTC,CAWSGSGSGGYEQYF
TRBJ1-5,TRBD1,-,TRBV4-1,TGCGCCAGCAGCCAAGCGGGACAGGGGTATACTCAGCCCCAGCATTTT,CASSQAGQGYTQPQHF
TRBJ1-5,-,-,TRBV5-6,TGTGCCAGCAGCTTGGGCAGGGGCCGCAATCAGCCCCAGCATTTT,CASSLGRGRNQPQHF